This T cell receptor (beta chain) appears in the sequencing data of a study of glioma-infiltrating T cells. Notes on the study in general: Non-neoplastic patients had below-expected tissue-blood divergence, while all gliomas exceeded expectation.

Amplification of TCR alpha and beta CDR3 regions from RNA used iRepertoire nested multiplex PCR. MiXCR was run by TCRdb on the multiplex PCR reads, yielding one entry per CDR3 protein. The sample includes roughly 200,000 distinct CDR3 sequences, around 40% seen only once; the top ten take 5.2%. This clonotype was observed at least ten times. Its antigen is unknown. CDR1 DFQATT and CDR2 SNEGSKA come from the germline V gene (reference sequence). The CDR3 contains 15 residues. V lost 6 bases to trimming and J lost 1 base; unmatched junction nucleotides: 8. The chain has TRBV20-1 and TRBJ2-7, with TRBD2 matching 11 bases. Source material: glioma tissue, nonneoplastic brain tissue, or PBMCs (not recorded which). This sequence originates from a human donor with low-grade glioma or glioblastoma, undergoing nonglioma brain surgery, or in good health (not recorded which). CDR3 in amino acids: CSAVPGLAASYEQYF. The CDR3 nucleotides read TGCAGTGCGGTCCCGGGACTAGCGGCATCCTACGAGCAGTACTTC.